These T cell receptor beta chains were read from a single sample in a study of T cells in Graves' hyperthyroidism and ophthalmopathy. Each CDR3 protein gets one entry after TCRdb re-called the multiplex PCR reads with MiXCR. Of 550,000 to 650,000 distinct CDR3 sequences listed, around 13% are singletons. Source material: blood. Receptors were obtained from a woman in her twenties or thirties with Graves' hyperthyroidism that later progressed to Graves' ophthalmopathy. Each CDR3 is given with its conserved first and last residue. Each record gives: CDR3 length, clone size, V gene, J gene, CDR3 protein. Clone size, where shown, is once, few, many, or a class for clones that have expanded.

CDR3 length: 15; clone size: many; V gene: TRBV10-3; J gene: TRBJ1-2; CDR3 protein: CAISESGQDNYGYTF
CDR3 length: 15; clone size: many; V gene: TRBV5-1; J gene: TRBJ1-1; CDR3 protein: CASSLAGGTNTEAFF
CDR3 length: 12; clone size: NA; V gene: TRBV20-1; J gene: TRBJ1-2; CDR3 protein: CSVDRGTYGYTF
CDR3 length: 17; clone size: NA; V gene: TRBV7-6; J gene: TRBJ2-7; CDR3 protein: CASSLIRPRPSSYEQYF
CDR3 length: 16; clone size: NA; V gene: TRBV6-5; J gene: TRBJ1-5; CDR3 protein: CASSYSGPGGGQPQHF
CDR3 length: 19; clone size: NA; V gene: TRBV30; J gene: TRBJ2-7; CDR3 protein: CAWSVVNPRRGENIYEQYF
CDR3 length: 16; clone size: NA; V gene: TRBV6-5; J gene: TRBJ2-7; CDR3 protein: CASSYSLYTVRDEQYF
CDR3 length: 12; clone size: NA; V gene: TRBV2; J gene: TRBJ1-1; CDR3 protein: CASSEGSTEAFF
CDR3 length: 18; clone size: many; V gene: TRBV12-3/TRBV12-4; J gene: TRBJ1-2; CDR3 protein: CASKKDPSGGGVDYGYTF
CDR3 length: 16; clone size: many; V gene: TRBV6-1; J gene: TRBJ2-3; CDR3 protein: CASSGPGTGASDTQYF
CDR3 length: 16; clone size: few; V gene: TRBV4-3; J gene: TRBJ2-7; CDR3 protein: CASSQEYRAIGYEQYF
CDR3 length: 16; clone size: few; V gene: TRBV2; J gene: TRBJ2-2; CDR3 protein: CASRGGTTSNTGELFF
CDR3 length: 16; clone size: NA; V gene: TRBV7-9; J gene: TRBJ1-1; CDR3 protein: CASSLIVGQLNTEAFF
CDR3 length: 18; clone size: NA; V gene: TRBV11-1; J gene: TRBJ2-2; CDR3 protein: CASSLDRVYSPGTGELFF
CDR3 length: 15; clone size: NA; V gene: TRBV15; J gene: TRBJ2-3; CDR3 protein: CATSTRDRSTDTQYF
CDR3 length: 14; clone size: many; V gene: TRBV3-1; J gene: TRBJ1-2; CDR3 protein: CASSPDSLFYGYTF